The clone carrying this T cell receptor (beta chain) showed up just a few times. Its antigen is not known. All of the donors were Caucasians in good health. CDR3 length: 14 residues. V trimming: 3 bases; J trimming: 7 bases; junction bases outside the gene matches: 7. Germline V lookup: CDR1 KGHSH, CDR2 LQKENI. Template switching introduced a universal primer site, and the cDNA bore unique molecular identifiers. TCRdb fed the 5' RACE reads into MiXCR, producing one record per CDR3 protein. The sample records 550,000 to 700,000 distinct CDR3 sequences, more than 9% being singletons. The record originates from a study of identical twins. Study-wide points: Where beta out-of-frame sequences were concerned, excess twin sharing was weaker.

These data also formed part of another study, on yellow fever vaccine responses in identical twins. Per that study: The T cell response to vaccination in identical twins was reportedly partly convergent and partly personalized.

The TCR comes from a woman aged 18-29 years in good health. The chain couples TRBV18 to TRBJ2-3, with TRBD1 identical over 7 bases. The sequenced sample consisted of PBMCs. The CDR3: CASSPQTGRNTQYF. The CDR3 bases are TGTGCCAGCTCACCCCAGACAGGGCGGAATACGCAGTATTTT.